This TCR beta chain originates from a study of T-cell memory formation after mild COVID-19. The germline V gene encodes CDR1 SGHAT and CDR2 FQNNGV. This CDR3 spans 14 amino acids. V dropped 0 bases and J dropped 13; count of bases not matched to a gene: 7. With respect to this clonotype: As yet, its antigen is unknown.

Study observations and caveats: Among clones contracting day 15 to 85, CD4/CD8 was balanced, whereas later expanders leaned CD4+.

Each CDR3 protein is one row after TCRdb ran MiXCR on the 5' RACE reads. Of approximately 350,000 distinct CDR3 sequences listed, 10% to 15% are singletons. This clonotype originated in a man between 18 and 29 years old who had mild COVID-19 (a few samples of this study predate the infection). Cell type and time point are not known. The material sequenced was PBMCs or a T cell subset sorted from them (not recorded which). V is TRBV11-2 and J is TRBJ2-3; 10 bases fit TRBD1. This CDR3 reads CASSLDWDRGKEYF. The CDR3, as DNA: TGTGCCAGCAGCTTAGACTGGGACAGGGGAAAAGAGTATTTT.